What follows is one T cell receptor beta chain and its context. TCRdb's copy holds only in-frame clones and misses some; the assay was immunoSEQ multiplex PCR. The table includes approximately 62,000 clones, about 90% detected once. The data originate from a study of blood T cell repertoires in COVID-19. Study context: Researchers got acute and convalescent COVID-19 samples from the United States, Italy and Spain.

In germline, CDR1 is LNHDA, CDR2 SQIVND (reference sequence). The CDR3 loop spans 15 amino acids. V lost 7 bases to trimming and J lost 0 bases, with 16 bases between them. This clonotype was obtained from a human donor with active COVID-19. The donor label of this sample is uncertain. V usage is TRBV19 and J usage is TRBJ2-7; a possible D gene is TRBD1 (6 bases). The sequenced sample consisted of peripheral blood. DNA of the CDR3: TGTGCCAGTACCGCACAGGGCCTCAGCTCCTACGAGCAGTACTTC. It encodes CASTAQGLSSYEQYF.